This T cell receptor (beta chain) originates from a study of T cell repertoires in cytomegalovirus infection. Whole-study context: Evidence of both CMV infection and a matching HLA type came from public TCR beta signatures. Overall study findings and caveats: What dominated the ex vivo response were HLA-C-restricted CMV-specific TCR beta clonotypes. Totalled public TCR beta family frequency picked out people who carried CMV plus the relevant HLA.

Trimming stripped 8 bases from V and 0 bases from J, with 7 bases between. The CDR3 extends over 12 amino acids. Looked up from germline, CDR1 is MDHEN and CDR2 is SYDVKM. In its sample, this clonotype was seen many times. Its antigen is not known. TCRdb recomputed calls from the reads with MiXCR, one row per CDR3 protein. The data contain 450,000 to 600,000 distinct CDR3 sequences, about 33% of them singletons. This material consisted of cultured PBMCs, taken from culture after CMV antigen stimulation. The chain employs TRBV28 and TRBJ1-1; D remains ambiguous. The receptor was derived from a human donor in good health (CMV status not recorded). Some clones in this sample may be carry-over from other donors' samples. The CDR3 region has the DNA TGTGCCAGCGACGGATTGAACACTGAAGCTTTCTTT. Translating gives CASDGLNTEAFF.